Listed below are T cell receptor beta chains from one sample, sequenced in a study of blood T cell repertoires in COVID-19. The repertoire was sequenced with immunoSEQ multiplex PCR; TCRdb's copy has only in-frame clones and lacks some. Here the sample spans about 440,000 clones, about 92% being singletons. Sequencing was done on a sample of PBMCs or T cells enriched from blood (not recorded which). These receptor sequences come from a man aged 18 to 29 who had recovered from COVID-19. Each CDR3 is given with its conserved first and last residue. D genes are given only for firm matches. Expanded clones are given a class, and other clones once, few, many or no size at all.

j_gene | abundance | v_gene | d_gene | CDR3aa | CDR3nt
TRBJ2-5 | . | TRBV9 | . | CASSVSPGEGKTQYF | TGTGCCAGCAGCGTATCCCCGGGAGAAGGAAAGACCCAGTACTTC
TRBJ2-7 | once | TRBV5-1 | TRBD2 | CASSLSLAVSYEQYF | TGCGCCAGCAGCTTGAGTCTAGCGGTGTCCTACGAGCAGTACTTC
TRBJ1-4 | . | TRBV11-2 | TRBD1 | CASSEGANEKLFF | TGTGCCAGCTCCGAGGGGGCAAATGAAAAACTGTTTTTT
TRBJ1-1 | . | TRBV7-3 | TRBD1 | CASSLSGTGNTEAFF | TGTGCCAGCAGCTTATCTGGGACAGGGAACACTGAAGCTTTCTTT
TRBJ2-6 | . | TRBV27 | TRBD2 | CASRPTLAGDYSGANVLTF | TGTGCCAGCAGGCCAACCTTAGCGGGGGACTACTCTGGGGCCAACGTCCTGACTTTC
TRBJ1-2 | . | TRBV15 | TRBD1 | CATSRERWQGEGYTF | TGTGCCACCAGCAGGGAACGTTGGCAGGGGGAAGGTTACACCTTC
TRBJ1-6 | . | TRBV7-3 | . | CASSLHQGRNSPLHF | TGTGCCAGCAGTCTTCATCAGGGGCGGAATTCACCCCTCCACTTT
TRBJ2-5 | . | TRBV10-3 | . | CAISEGGGQETQYF | TGTGCCATCAGTGAGGGAGGCGGGCAAGAGACCCAGTACTTC
TRBJ2-5 | . | TRBV7-3 | TRBD2 | CASSLGMSGRGETQYF | TGTGCCAGCAGTCTGGGGATGAGCGGGAGGGGAGAGACCCAGTACTTC
TRBJ2-5 | . | TRBV6-1 | . | CASSDSRSGTQYF | TGTGCCAGCAGTGATTCAAGGAGCGGGACCCAGTACTTC
TRBJ1-2 | . | TRBV12-3/TRBV12-4 | . | CASSRREGGYTF | TGTGCCAGCTCCCGCCGAGAGGGCGGCTACACCTTC
TRBJ1-2 | few | TRBV4-1 | TRBD1 | CASSQVRDRGNGYTF | TGCGCCAGCAGCCAAGTACGGGACAGGGGAAATGGCTACACCTTC
TRBJ1-6 | . | TRBV28 | . | CASSLPLYIQVFSPLHF | TGTGCCAGCAGTTTACCCCTCTATATCCAGGTTTTCTCACCCCTCCACTTT
TRBJ1-3 | . | TRBV4-2 | . | CASSQGGGRLKPSGNTIYF | TGTGCCAGCAGCCAAGGAGGAGGCAGGCTCAAACCCTCTGGAAACACCATATATTTT
TRBJ1-2 | . | TRBV2 | TRBD1 | CASSLAGTARYGYTF | TGTGCCAGCAGTCTAGCCGGGACAGCCCGCTATGGCTACACCTTC
TRBJ1-1 | . | TRBV6-6 | . | CASSYSGRGATEAFF | TGTGCCAGCAGTTACTCTGGGAGGGGTGCCACTGAAGCTTTCTTT
TRBJ1-1 | . | TRBV11-2 | . | CASSTKNTEAFF | TGTGCCAGCAGCACAAAGAACACTGAAGCTTTCTTT
TRBJ2-2 | . | TRBV10-2 | TRBD2 | CASSAAGGNTGELFF | TGCGCCAGCAGTGCAGCGGGAGGGAACACCGGGGAGCTGTTTTTT
TRBJ2-5 | . | TRBV28 | . | CASMGRGAGETQYF | TGTGCCAGCATGGGTCGGGGGGCGGGAGAGACCCAGTACTTC
TRBJ2-7 | . | TRBV28 | . | CASSSSGIYEQYF | TGTGCCAGCAGTTCCTCAGGGATCTACGAGCAGTACTTC
TRBJ1-1 | few | TRBV6-5 | . | CASSYPQGPEAFF | TGTGCCAGCAGTTACCCACAGGGTCCTGAAGCTTTCTTT
TRBJ1-1 | . | TRBV3-1/TRBV3-2 | TRBD1 | CASSATGGRFTEAFF | TGTGCCAGCAGCGCGACAGGGGGCAGGTTCACTGAAGCTTTCTTT